The entry below describes one T cell receptor (beta chain). Germline assignment: CDR1 SGHTA and CDR2 FQGNSA. V lost 1 base, J lost 5 bases, and 6 bases stayed unmatched. The CDR3 sequence is 15 residues long. Assay used: immunoSEQ multiplex PCR; TCRdb lists only in-frame clones, some missing. The sample has some 1.5 million clones, 96% seen once. This specimen belongs to a study of shared clonotypes between healthy human individuals. Looking at the study overall: Donors had three CD4 naive, three CD4 memory, two CD8 naive and one CD8 memory plate apiece.

The rearrangement joins TRBV7-2 to TRBJ2-7; 9 bases align to TRBD1. The sample consisted of naive CD4+ T cells sorted from blood. Subset indicated: CD45RA+ positively selected. This sequence originates from a man aged 30 to 45 in good health. DNA of the CDR3: TGTGCCAGCAGCTTAGTGGGACAGGGACTGAACGAGCAGTACTTC. The encoded protein is CASSLVGQGLNEQYF.